A single sample is the source of the 18 T cell receptor beta chains below, sequenced in a study. The sorted Tregs were CD4+CD25+CD127-/low cells. MiXCR was run by TCRdb on the 5' RACE reads, yielding one entry per CDR3 protein. The table includes 9,500 to 15,000 distinct CDR3 sequences, around 54% detected once. The sample was tumor-infiltrating Tregs sorted from the breast tumor. These receptors came from a female donor with breast cancer.

The genes are TRBV7-2 and TRBJ2-3; D ambiguous. V lost 3 bases, J lost 0 bases, and 10 bases lay in between. The CDR3 consists of 15 residues. Germline V gene lookup returns CDR1 SGHTA and CDR2 FQGNSA. CDR3 amino acids: CASSFSATSTDTQYF. The CDR3 DNA reads as TGTGCCAGCAGCTTTTCGGCCACTAGCACAGATACGCAGTATTTT.

The chain has TRBV11-2 and TRBJ2-5; 8 bases map to TRBD1. This CDR3 has 11 amino acids. The germline V gene encodes CDR1 SGHAT and CDR2 FQNNGV. V lost 7 bases, J lost 7 bases, and 2 bases stayed unmatched. This CDR3 is CASNGQGTQYF. The CDR3 DNA sequence: TGTGCCAGCAACGGACAGGGGACCCAGTACTTC.

The DNA of the CDR3 is TGTGCCAGCAAACGGGGTCTAGCGGGAGTCACCGGGGAGCTGTTTTTT. Its translation is CASKRGLAGVTGELFF. This sequence joins TRBV12-3 or TRBV12-4 and TRBJ2-2; 10 positions match TRBD2. V dropped 7 bases and J dropped 4; count of bases not matched to a gene: 9. CDR3 length: 16 residues.

This rearrangement joins TRBV7-2 to TRBJ2-3; 9 nucleotides align to TRBD2. The trim removed 5 bases at V and 6 bases at J, leaving 15 bases unmatched. The V gene's germline CDR1 is SGHTA and CDR2 FQGNSA. The CDR3 contains 17 residues. The CDR3: CASSMTGGGRASDTQYF. DNA of the CDR3: TGTGCCAGCAGCATGACGGGGGGCGGGAGGGCCTCGGATACGCAGTATTTT.

As to this clonotype: The conserved phenylalanine or tryptophan is not found at the CDR3 terminus, so this likely reflects a read error. The V call is TRBV5-5, the J call TRBJ1-6; D not resolved. Germline CDR1 is SGHKS and CDR2 is YYEKEE (reference sequence). The CDR3 length is 15 residues. Trimming stripped 1 base from V and 0 bases from J, with 5 bases between. The CDR3 loop is CASSLSDSYNSPLHL. CDR3 DNA: TGTGCCAGCAGCTTGTCAGACTCCTATAATTCACCCCTCCACCTT.

The rearrangement links TRBV15 to TRBJ2-1, with TRBD1 matching over 11 bases. The CDR3 loop spans 17 amino acids. CDR1 LNHNV and CDR2 YYDKDF come from the germline V gene (reference sequence). Trimming removed 0 bases from V and 7 bases from J; junction bases left unmatched: 8. The CDR3 protein is CATSRDKLGQGANEQFF. CDR3 in DNA: TGTGCCACCAGCAGAGATAAACTAGGACAGGGGGCTAATGAGCAGTTCTTC.

The chain links TRBV20-1 to TRBJ2-2; D is possibly TRBD1 (6 bases). From germline, CDR1 is DFQATT and CDR2 SNEGSKA (reference sequence). The CDR3 runs 15 residues. V was cut by 6 bases and J by 7 bases, with 21 bases left in between. CDR3 sequence: CSAPGRGSDIGELFF. CDR3 in DNA: TGCAGTGCCCCCGGAAGGGGGTCAGATATCGGGGAGCTGTTTTTT.

The chain employs TRBV29-1 and TRBJ2-1; 7 nucleotides match TRBD2. J lost 4 bases, V lost 6 bases, and 12 bases had no gene match. The germline gives CDR1 SQVTM, CDR2 ANQGSEA. CDR3 length: 15 residues. CDR3 residues: CSVAAGSGAYNEQFF. The CDR3 coding sequence is TGCAGCGTGGCGGCAGGGAGCGGGGCTTACAATGAGCAGTTCTTC.

The chain joins TRBV7-2 to TRBJ1-1; no clear D gene. Germline CDR1 SGHTA, CDR2 FQGNSA. This CDR3 contains 15 residues. Trimming took off 4 bases at V and 1 base at J, with 13 bases between the two ends. DNA of the CDR3: TGTGCCAGCAGCTCCTCGTCGGTGGCGAACACTGAAGCTTTCTTT. Translating gives CASSSSSVANTEAFF.

This clonotype was seen a handful of times. This chain uses TRBV7-2 with TRBJ1-5; D is unclear. The CDR3 runs 13 residues. The V end was cut by 4 bases, the J end by 5 bases, with 9 bases between. Per germline, CDR1 SGHTA and CDR2 FQGNSA. The CDR3 DNA is TGTGCCAGCAGCTCTCGGGGAGATCAGCCCCAGCATTTT. Amino acid sequence: CASSSRGDQPQHF.

The chain joins TRBV20-1 to TRBJ2-1; perhaps TRBD2 as D (6 bases). Per the germline V gene, CDR1 is DFQATT and CDR2 is SNEGSKA (reference sequence). The CDR3 totals 14 residues. Trimming cost V 2 bases and J 0 bases, with 8 bases left between them. This CDR3 reads CSARLGSSYNEQFF. The CDR3 DNA reads TGCAGTGCTAGACTCGGGAGCTCCTACAATGAGCAGTTCTTC.

The chain is built from TRBV6-2 or TRBV6-3 and TRBJ1-2; D is possibly TRBD1 (5 bases). Germline-derived CDR1 and CDR2 are MNHEY and SVGEGT. V gave up 7 bases and J gave up 4 bases, with 16 bases separating them. The CDR3 has 14 amino acids. The CDR3 sequence is CASNPSGPVYGYTF. The CDR3 DNA reads as TGTGCCAGCAACCCTTCGGGGCCCGTCTATGGCTACACCTTC.

This clonotype occurred a few times. This chain joins TRBV20-1 and TRBJ2-3, with no clear D. Deletions cut 6 bases from V and 5 bases from J, with 12 bases between. The CDR3 spans 12 residues. Per germline, CDR1 DFQATT and CDR2 SNEGSKA (reference sequence). This CDR3 reads CSARPLGDTQYF. The CDR3 DNA reads as TGCAGTGCCAGGCCTCTGGGAGATACGCAGTATTTT.

CDR3 DNA: TGTGCCAGCAGCAAACTGGCTGGGGCCCGGCCCTACGAGCAGTACTTC. Protein product: CASSKLAGARPYEQYF. This chain links TRBV7-9 with TRBJ2-7, with D possibly matching TRBD1 (5 bases). V was cut by 5 bases and J by 2 bases, with 19 bases left in between. Germline values: CDR1 SEHNR, CDR2 FQNEAQ (reference sequence). This CDR3 spans 16 amino acids.

The genes are TRBV18 and TRBJ2-2; D is undetermined. Germline CDR1 KGHSH, CDR2 LQKENI. V lost 4 bases, J lost 5 bases, and 5 bases lay in between. CDR3 size: 12 residues. The CDR3 region is CASSLGTGELFF. The CDR3 DNA reads TGTGCCAGCTCACTAGGGACCGGGGAGCTGTTTTTT.

The chain uses TRBV7-2 and TRBJ2-7; perhaps TRBD1 as D (5 bases). CDR1 and CDR2 from the germline V gene are SGHTA and FQGNSA. This CDR3 has 15 residues. The ends were cut back, 1 base at V and 6 bases at J, with 16 bases in the middle. This chain's CDR3 is CASSLEGRVGGEQYF. The CDR3 DNA sequence: TGTGCCAGCAGCTTAGAGGGCAGGGTGGGTGGCGAGCAGTACTTC.

This clonotype was counted a few times. The rearrangement uses TRBV6-6 and TRBJ2-1, with D possibly being TRBD2 (5 bases). This CDR3 is built from 15 residues. V was cut by 6 bases and J by 0 bases, with 12 bases left in between. Germline assignment: CDR1 MNHNY and CDR2 SVGAGI (reference sequence). The CDR3 sequence: CASRGRESSYNEQFF. CDR3 DNA: TGTGCCAGCAGAGGTCGGGAAAGCTCCTACAATGAGCAGTTCTTC.

This clonotype occurred a few times. The gene calls are TRBV28 and TRBJ2-5; the D is unclear. Deletions cut 6 bases from V and 1 base from J, with 12 bases between. CDR1 and CDR2 (germline): MDHEN, SYDVKM. This CDR3 is 14 amino acids long. The CDR3 protein is CASRPPRVQETQYF. The CDR3 nucleotides read TGTGCCAGCAGACCACCTCGGGTCCAAGAGACCCAGTACTTC.